One sample yielded the 26 T cell receptor beta chains listed below, sequenced in a study of cytomegalovirus exposure and HLA in healthy donors. TCRdb's copy holds only in-frame clones and misses some; the assay was immunoSEQ multiplex PCR. The sample has 130,000 to 150,000 clones, around 89% seen once. The sequencing input was PBMCs. These receptors were taken from a woman younger than 45 in good health and CMV-seropositive.

V gene TRBV7-3 combines with J gene TRBJ2-1, with 10 bases identical to TRBD2. V lost 5 bases to trimming and J lost 6 bases; unmatched junction nucleotides: 1. Germline CDR1 and CDR2: SGHTA and FQGTGA. CDR3 length: 13 amino acids. The CDR3 region is CASSPSGSNEQFF. As DNA, the CDR3 is TGTGCCAGCAGCCCTAGCGGGAGCAATGAGCAGTTCTTC.

The chain combines TRBV6-1 with TRBJ1-6, with D perhaps matching TRBD1 (5 bases). V was trimmed by 8 bases and J by 11 bases, leaving 13 bases between them. The length of the CDR3 is 12 residues. The germline CDR1 and CDR2 sequences are MNHNS and SASEGT. CDR3 region: CASLGGTTPLHF. Written as DNA, the CDR3 is TGTGCCAGCCTTGGGGGGACGACACCCCTCCACTTT.

The rearrangement uses TRBV28 and TRBJ1-5, with 12 bases lining up with TRBD1. Trimming took 5 bases from V and 6 from J; bases not matched to a gene: 5. CDR1 is MDHEN, CDR2 SYDVKM, per germline. This CDR3 has 15 amino acids. The CDR3 coding sequence is TGTGCCAGCAGTGGAGGGACAGGGGGCGGTCAGCCCCAGCATTTT. Its protein product is CASSGGTGGGQPQHF.

This sequence joins TRBV5-1 and TRBJ1-1; D gene unclear. V lost 2 bases, J lost 0 bases, and 5 bases lay in between. CDR3 length: 13 residues. The germline V gene has CDR1 SGHRS and CDR2 YFSETQ. The CDR3 loop is CASSFGMNTEAFF. The CDR3 bases are TGCGCCAGCAGCTTCGGTATGAACACTGAAGCTTTCTTT.

V is TRBV28 and J is TRBJ1-2; 10 bases match TRBD1. Looked up from germline, CDR1 is MDHEN and CDR2 is SYDVKM. V trimming: 1 base; J trimming: 2 bases; junction bases outside the gene matches: 4. The CDR3 contains 16 residues. The CDR3 DNA follows: TGTGCCAGCAGTTTATCGGGACAGGGGTTAAACTATGGCTACACCTTC. This sequence encodes CASSLSGQGLNYGYTF.

The genes are TRBV13 and TRBJ1-2; D remains ambiguous. The CDR3 extends over 13 amino acids. From germline, CDR1 is PRHDT and CDR2 FYEKMQ (reference sequence). V dropped 5 bases and J dropped 5 bases, with 12 bases sitting between them. The CDR3 is CASSPGRYYGYTF. CDR3 sequence (DNA): TGTGCCAGCAGCCCGGGTCGATATTATGGCTACACCTTC.

The chain employs TRBV27 and TRBJ1-5, with D possibly being TRBD1 (5 bases). The V and J ends lost 7 bases and 4 bases respectively, with 17 bases between them. Germline values: CDR1 MNHEY, CDR2 SMNVEV (reference sequence). This CDR3 contains 15 residues. The CDR3 region is CASKWGGGGNQPQHF. For the CDR3, the DNA is TGTGCCAGCAAGTGGGGGGGAGGTGGTAATCAGCCCCAGCATTTT.

This chain joins TRBV7-6 and TRBJ2-1; 8 bases align to TRBD1. Per the germline V gene, CDR1 is SGHVS and CDR2 is FNYEAQ. Trimming took 1 base from V and 6 from J; bases not matched to a gene: 8. CDR3 size: 16 residues. CDR3 bases: TGTGCCAGCAGCTTAGGTGGCCAGGGGGCAAGCAATGAGCAGTTCTTC. Its translation is CASSLGGQGASNEQFF.

The rearrangement joins TRBV5-4 to TRBJ1-1, with a possible D match to TRBD1 (5 bases). The CDR3 is 12 amino acids. Trimming stripped 2 bases from V and 5 bases from J, with 7 bases between. Germline V gene lookup returns CDR1 SGHNT and CDR2 YYREEE (reference sequence). The CDR3 DNA reads TGTGCCAGCAGCTTAAAGGGGACTGAAGCTTTCTTT. This sequence encodes CASSLKGTEAFF.

The chain joins TRBV5-1 to TRBJ2-1, with D maybe TRBD2 (7 bases). In germline, CDR1 is SGHRS, CDR2 YFSETQ. CDR3 size: 15 residues. V was shortened by 4 bases and J by 1 base, with 12 bases between the two germline ends. The CDR3 sequence is CASSPGGASYNEQFF. CDR3 in DNA: TGCGCCAGCAGCCCTGGGGGGGCTTCCTACAATGAGCAGTTCTTC.

A single count supports this clone. The chain joins TRBV28 to TRBJ2-7; 7 bases are a match to TRBD2. Trimming removed 4 bases from V and 6 bases from J; junction bases left unmatched: 9. The CDR3 is made up of 14 amino acids. Germline V CDR1 and CDR2: MDHEN, SYDVKM. CDR3 protein: CASSSGAGRLEQYF. For the CDR3, the DNA is TGTGCCAGCAGTTCCGGAGCGGGACGCCTCGAGCAGTACTTC.

This chain joins TRBV25-1 and TRBJ2-5; the D gene is possibly TRBD2 (6 bases). CDR3 length equals 15 residues. V was clipped by 4 bases and J by 5 bases, with 17 bases between them. Germline CDR1 is MGHDK and CDR2 is SYGVNS. The CDR3 protein is CASSGFSTRSETQYF. The CDR3 DNA sequence: TGTGCCAGCAGTGGCTTCTCGACTAGGTCGGAGACCCAGTACTTC.

The chain couples TRBV5-4 to TRBJ1-2; D unclear. V was pared by 0 bases and J by 4 bases, with 10 bases between. The CDR3 consists of 14 residues. The germline V gene has CDR1 SGHNT and CDR2 YYREEE (reference sequence). The CDR3 protein is CASSLDAGSYGYTF. In DNA, the CDR3 is TGTGCCAGCAGCTTGGATGCAGGCAGCTATGGCTACACCTTC.

This clone showed up just once. One junction end does not reproduce the germline sequence, and a read error may be involved. This sequence joins TRBV7-7 and TRBJ2-3; 12 bases match TRBD1. CDR1 SSHAT and CDR2 FNYEAQ come from the germline V gene (reference sequence). The CDR3 contains 15 residues. In DNA form, the CDR3 reads TGTGCTAGCAGCAAGGGACAGGGGGCCGCAGATACGCAGTATTTT. It codes for CASSKGQGAADTQYF.

The chain uses TRBV18 and TRBJ2-7; TRBD1 agrees at 8 bases. The CDR3 spans 18 residues. The trim removed 1 base at V and 5 bases at J, leaving 16 bases unmatched. The germline CDR1 and CDR2 sequences are KGHSH and LQKENI. In DNA form, the CDR3 reads TGTGCCAGCTCACCACAGTCGGGCAGGGGGCCCCCGGGGCACGAGCAGTACTTC. This gives the protein CASSPQSGRGPPGHEQYF.

This clone is a singleton in its sample. The chain combines TRBV25-1 with TRBJ2-2; 9 positions agree with TRBD1. The CDR3 is 14 amino acids. Germline CDR1 is MGHDK and CDR2 is SYGVNS. Trimming took 4 bases from V and 3 from J; bases not matched to a gene: 0. In DNA, the CDR3 is TGTGCCAGCAGTGGGACAGGGGACACCGGGGAGCTGTTTTTT. Translation gives CASSGTGDTGELFF.

The chain uses TRBV28 and TRBJ2-1; 8 bases align to TRBD2. The CDR3 is made up of 16 amino acids. V lost 1 base and J lost 7; bases outside the gene matches: 9. Per the germline V gene, CDR1 is MDHEN and CDR2 is SYDVKM. CDR3 bases: TGTGCCAGCAGTTTATTTACGGGAGGGCCTCGAAATGAGCAGTTCTTC. It encodes CASSLFTGGPRNEQFF.

The gene calls are TRBV6-1 and TRBJ1-1, with D tentatively TRBD1 (5 bases). This CDR3 has 13 residues. With 7 bases removed from V and 3 bases from J, the gap between germline ends came to 12 bases. CDR1 and CDR2 from the germline V gene are MNHNS and SASEGT. This CDR3 is CASTEWGDTEAFF. In DNA, the CDR3 is TGTGCCAGCACCGAGTGGGGGGACACTGAAGCTTTCTTT.

This chain links TRBV6-5 with TRBJ2-1, with unresolved D. Germline CDR1 reads MNHEY; CDR2 reads SVGAGI. V lost 6 bases and J lost 0, with 12 bases in between. The CDR3 loop spans 15 amino acids. DNA for the CDR3: TGTGCCAGCAGACGCGACACGGCCTCCTACAATGAGCAGTTCTTC. It codes for CASRRDTASYNEQFF.

This chain joins TRBV6-4 and TRBJ1-1; no clear D. V was trimmed by 9 bases and J by 0 bases, leaving 11 bases between them. This CDR3 is 13 amino acids long. The V gene's germline CDR1 is MRHNA and CDR2 SNTAGT. CDR3 sequence (DNA): TGTGCCAGTTCTAGGGAGATGAACACTGAAGCTTTCTTT. Encoded protein: CASSREMNTEAFF.

The chain carries TRBV7-9 and TRBJ2-1; D possibly corresponds to TRBD1 (6 bases). The CDR3 extends over 13 amino acids. V was clipped by 5 bases and J by 8 bases, with 13 bases between them. Germline V gene lookup returns CDR1 SEHNR and CDR2 FQNEAQ (reference sequence). The DNA of the CDR3 is TGTGCCAGCAGCGGGACACTTAGGGATGAGCAGTTCTTC. This sequence encodes CASSGTLRDEQFF.

The J gene is TRBJ1-1, the V gene TRBV2, with D possibly being TRBD1 (5 bases). CDR3 size: 14 residues. V shed 4 bases and J shed 6 bases, with 15 bases lying between them. Germline V gene data show CDR1 as SNHLY and CDR2 as FYNNEI. CDR3 sequence reads: CASSGQGLRAEAFF. The CDR3 bases are TGTGCCAGCAGTGGCCAGGGTCTTAGGGCTGAAGCTTTCTTT.

This chain links TRBV29-1 with TRBJ1-1; TRBD1 matches 7 bases. With 7 bases clipped from V and 0 bases from J, the junction kept 8 bases outside the gene matches. The germline V gene has CDR1 SQVTM and CDR2 ANQGSEA. The CDR3 runs 14 residues. CDR3 loop: CSALPTGLNTEAFF. CDR3 bases: TGCAGCGCCCTACCGACAGGGTTGAACACTGAAGCTTTCTTT.

This clone rates as medium-sized. This chain connects TRBV7-6 to TRBJ2-2; 9 nucleotides match TRBD2. V shed 3 bases and J 1 base; nucleotides not matched to a gene: 3. Germline CDR1 is SGHVS and CDR2 is FNYEAQ. This CDR3 has 16 amino acids. The CDR3 here is CASSLGSGGNTGELFF. CDR3 bases: TGTGCCAGCAGCTTGGGTAGCGGGGGGAACACCGGGGAGCTGTTTTTT.

This chain joins TRBV5-1 and TRBJ1-3, with a tentative D call TRBD1 (5 bases). V dropped 4 bases and J dropped 4 bases, with 12 bases sitting between them. From germline, CDR1 is SGHRS and CDR2 YFSETQ. This CDR3 spans 14 amino acids. The CDR3 region is CASSPQGNGNTIYF. The CDR3 DNA is TGCGCCAGCAGCCCCCAGGGTAACGGAAACACCATATATTTT.

The gene calls are TRBV6-1 and TRBJ1-6; D unclear. This CDR3 has 13 residues. Trimming removed 2 bases at V and 6 bases at J, with 5 bases between. Germline loops: CDR1 MNHNS, CDR2 SASEGT. CDR3 in amino acids: CASSEIRNSPLHF. The CDR3, as DNA: TGTGCCAGCAGTGAAATTCGTAATTCACCCCTCCACTTT.